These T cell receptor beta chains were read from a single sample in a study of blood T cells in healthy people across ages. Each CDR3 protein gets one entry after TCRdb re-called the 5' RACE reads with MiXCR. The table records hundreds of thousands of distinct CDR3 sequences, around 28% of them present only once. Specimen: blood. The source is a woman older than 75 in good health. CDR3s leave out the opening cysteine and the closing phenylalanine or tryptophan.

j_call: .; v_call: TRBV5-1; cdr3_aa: ASSSLWAGGEETQY
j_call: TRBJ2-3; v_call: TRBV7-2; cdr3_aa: ASSLRLAGGISTDTQY
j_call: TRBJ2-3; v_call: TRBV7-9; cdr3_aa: ASSTGPSSTDTQY
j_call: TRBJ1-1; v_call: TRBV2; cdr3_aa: ASSSGPRGLHTEAF
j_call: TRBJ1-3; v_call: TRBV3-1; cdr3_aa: ASSQRTGAGNTIY
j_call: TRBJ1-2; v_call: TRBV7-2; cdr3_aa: ASSLLGTEYGYT
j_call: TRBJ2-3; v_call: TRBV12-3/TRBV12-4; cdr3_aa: ASSLALGAGGRTDTQY
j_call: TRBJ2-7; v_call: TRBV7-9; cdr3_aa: ASNPRDSPRPEQY
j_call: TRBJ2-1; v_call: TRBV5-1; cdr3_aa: ASSPGTSVFHEQF
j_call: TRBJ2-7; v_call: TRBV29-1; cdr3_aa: SVEMIGGRSAEQY
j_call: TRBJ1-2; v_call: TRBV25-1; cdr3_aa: ASSTGTGNGYT
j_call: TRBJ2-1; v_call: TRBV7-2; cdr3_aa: ASSASFSGAF
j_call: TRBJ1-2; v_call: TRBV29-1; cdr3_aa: SEAWGYT
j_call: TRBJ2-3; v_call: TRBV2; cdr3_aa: ASSETGTSTDTQY
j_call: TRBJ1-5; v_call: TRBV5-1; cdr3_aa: ANLGGPGQPQH
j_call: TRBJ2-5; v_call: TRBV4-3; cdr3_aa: ASSQAQGLQETQY